This T cell receptor beta chain was obtained from a study of PD-1 blockade in classical Hodgkin lymphoma. Overall study findings and caveats: What drove the repertoire differences, possibly disease activity or prior therapy, has not been defined. Researchers reported that CD4+ TCR diversity, though not CD8+, rose significantly by C4D1.

Comment on this clone: Its specificity is not known.

Profiling relied on immunoSEQ multiplex PCR, and the TCRdb table lists in-frame clones only, not all of them. Found here are 110,000 or so clones, approximately 89% of them singletons; the top ten hold around 19%. Time point described: cycle 4 day 1 (C4D1), after 6 weeks of nivolumab. Every patient had relapsed following autologous stem cell transplantation, and cohorts differed in brentuximab vedotin exposure. Germline CDR1 SGHAT, CDR2 FQNNGV. The junction had 6 bases not matched to a gene; V was cut back by 4 bases and J by 8 bases. This CDR3 comprises 15 residues. The material was peripheral blood mononuclear cells (PBMCs), obtained before the fourth cycle of nivolumab. The sequence was collected from a human donor with classical Hodgkin lymphoma. This rearrangement joins TRBV11-2 to TRBJ2-4; 12 positions agree with TRBD2. CDR3 DNA sequence: TGTGCCAGCAGCTCCCCAACTAGCGGGAGGTACATTCAGTACTTC. The encoded protein is CASSSPTSGRYIQYF. The whole variable domain, remainder taken from reference TRBV11-2 and TRBJ2-4, is EAGVAQSPRYKIIEKRQSVAFWCNPISGHATLYWYQQILGQGPKLLIQFQNNGVVDDSQLPKDRFSAERLKGVDSTLKIQPAKLEDSAVYLCASSSPTSGRYIQYFGAGTRLSVL.